Listed below are T cell receptor beta chains from one sample, sequenced in a study of T cell responses to AZD1222 COVID-19 vaccine. Sequenced by immunoSEQ multiplex PCR; TCRdb stores in-frame clones only, minus some. The sample includes approximately 190,000 clones, around 86% of them seen just once. Material: peripheral blood, obtained on day 0 of MenACWY control vaccination. The receptor source for this set is an adult in good health. The CDR3 runs from the conserved cysteine through the conserved F or W. The D gene is left open where the match is weak. Clone sizes are given selectively: once, few, many, or a class where the clone is expanded.

-	TRBJ2-1	-	TRBV13	TGTGCCAGCAGCTTAGGCCCACAGGGTTCCTACAATGAGCAGTTCTTC	CASSLGPQGSYNEQFF
-	TRBJ2-3	-	TRBV28	TGTGCCGCAAGAAGGGACACAGATACGCAGTATTTT	CAARRDTDTQYF
-	TRBJ1-3	-	TRBV18	TGTGCCAGCTCATCCGCGACAGACTCTGGAAACACCATATATTTT	CASSSATDSGNTIYF
-	TRBJ2-1	TRBD1	TRBV10-1	TGCGCCAGCAGGGACAGGGGTTATGAGCAGTTCTTC	CASRDRGYEQFF
-	TRBJ2-2	TRBD1	TRBV6-2/TRBV6-3	TGTGCCAGCAGTACCTGGGGACAGGGGGCGACCGGGGAGCTGTTTTTT	CASSTWGQGATGELFF
-	TRBJ2-1	TRBD2	TRBV7-2	TGTGCCAGCAGCTTAGCCCTAGCGGGAGCCGCGGATGAGCAGTTCTTC	CASSLALAGAADEQFF
-	TRBJ2-7	-	TRBV20-1	TGCAGTGCTAGTGGTGGGCGCTCCTACGAGCAGTACTTC	CSASGGRSYEQYF
-	TRBJ2-3	-	TRBV5-4	TGTGCCAGCAGCCCCCTAGATACAGATACGCAGTATTTT	CASSPLDTDTQYF
-	TRBJ2-1	TRBD2	TRBV5-1	TGCGCCAGCAGAATACCGGGACTAGCGTACAATGAGCAGTTCTTC	CASRIPGLAYNEQFF
-	TRBJ2-2	-	TRBV5-1	TGCGCCAGCAGCTTGGATGCCGGGGGCACCACCGGGGAGCTGTTTTTT	CASSLDAGGTTGELFF
-	TRBJ1-6	TRBD1	TRBV10-3	TGTGCCATCAGTGAGGGAGGGGGCCGGTCACCCCTCCACTTT	CAISEGGGRSPLHF
-	TRBJ2-7	TRBD1	TRBV7-8	TGTGCCAGCAGCCCCGACAGGGGGCGAGAGCAGTACTTC	CASSPDRGREQYF
-	TRBJ1-5	-	TRBV30	TGTGCCTGGAGTCGGGGAATAGGTCAGCCCCAGCATTTT	CAWSRGIGQPQHF
-	TRBJ2-7	-	TRBV7-6	TGTGCCAGCAGCTTAGGGGGGACTTATACCTACGAGCAGTACTTC	CASSLGGTYTYEQYF
once	TRBJ2-7	-	TRBV9	TGTGCCAGCAGCCCCCATTCCTTGAGCTCCTACGAGCAGTACTTC	CASSPHSLSSYEQYF
-	TRBJ1-4	-	TRBV19	TGTGCCAGTAGGTTTTTGGAGAGTTCGGGAAAACTGTTTTTT	CASRFLESSGKLFF
-	TRBJ1-5	-	TRBV5-4	TGTGCCAGCAGCTTTGAGATAGATCAGCCCCAGCATTTT	CASSFEIDQPQHF
-	TRBJ2-3	-	TRBV2	TGTGCCAGCAGTGGGGTGGGGGGCCCCTCTCGCACAGATACGCAGTATTTT	CASSGVGGPSRTDTQYF